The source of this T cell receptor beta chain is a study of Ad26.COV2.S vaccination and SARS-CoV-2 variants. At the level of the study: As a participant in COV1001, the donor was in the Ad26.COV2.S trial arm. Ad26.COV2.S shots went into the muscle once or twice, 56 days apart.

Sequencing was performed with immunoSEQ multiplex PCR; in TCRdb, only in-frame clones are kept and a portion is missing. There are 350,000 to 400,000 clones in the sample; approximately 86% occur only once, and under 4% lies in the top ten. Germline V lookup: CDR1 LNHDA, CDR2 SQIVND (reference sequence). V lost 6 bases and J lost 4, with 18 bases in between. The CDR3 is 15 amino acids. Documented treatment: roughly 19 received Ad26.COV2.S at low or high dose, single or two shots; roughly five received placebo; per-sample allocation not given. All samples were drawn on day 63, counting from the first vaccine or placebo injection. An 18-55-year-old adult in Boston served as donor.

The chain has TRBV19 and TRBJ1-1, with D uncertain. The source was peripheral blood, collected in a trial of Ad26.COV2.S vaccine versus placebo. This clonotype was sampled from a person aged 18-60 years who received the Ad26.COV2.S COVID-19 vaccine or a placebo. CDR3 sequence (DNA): TGTGCCAGTAGAACTGGATTTGTGTGGGGCACTGAAGCTTTCTTT. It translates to CASRTGFVWGTEAFF. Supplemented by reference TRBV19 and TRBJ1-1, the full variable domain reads DGGITQSPKYLFRKEGQNVTLSCEQNLNHDAMYWYRQDPGQGLRLIYYSQIVNDFQKGDIAEGYSVSREKKESFPLTVTSAQKNPTAFYLCASRTGFVWGTEAFFGQGTRLTVV.